The 11 T cell receptor beta chains presented below share a single source sample, sequenced in a study of blood T cell repertoires in COVID-19. Produced via immunoSEQ multiplex PCR; TCRdb's table is partial and in-frame only. The table records about 300,000 clones, roughly 87% of them present only once. Sequencing used PBMCs or T cells enriched from blood (not recorded which). The receptors originated from a woman under 40 who had recovered from COVID-19.

The chain recombines TRBV7-9 with TRBJ2-7; 8 nucleotides line up with TRBD2. Trimming removed 4 bases from V and 6 bases from J; junction bases left unmatched: 5. CDR3 length: 13 amino acids. Germline V gene sequence: CDR1 SEHNR, CDR2 FQNEAQ (reference sequence). CDR3 loop: CASSSTGGSEQYF. The CDR3 coding sequence is TGTGCCAGCAGCTCCACGGGGGGGTCCGAGCAGTACTTC.

The chain links TRBV7-2 to TRBJ1-2; tentatively, D is TRBD1 (5 bases). There are 15 residues in the CDR3. V dropped 3 bases and J dropped 4 bases, with 15 bases sitting between them. Germline V gives CDR1 SGHTA, CDR2 FQGNSA. DNA of the CDR3: TGTGCCAGCAGCTTGGCGCGGGGGGGTTCCTATGGCTACACCTTC. Amino acid sequence: CASSLARGGSYGYTF.

V gene TRBV3-1 (or the pseudogene TRBV3-2) combines with J gene TRBJ1-2, with 9 bases fitting TRBD1. V lost 4 bases to trimming and J lost 3 bases; unmatched junction nucleotides: 12. The CDR3 sequence is 17 residues long. CDR1 is LGHDT and CDR2 is YNNKEL in the germline V gene (reference sequence). CDR3 DNA: TGTGCCAGCAGCCGAACCGGGACAGGGAGTTTTCACTATGGCTACACCTTC. This gives the protein CASSRTGTGSFHYGYTF.

The V call is TRBV7-9, the J call TRBJ1-1; no clear D. Trimming shortened V by 3 bases and J by 8 bases, and 10 bases separated the two germline ends. The CDR3 runs 12 residues. Germline assignment: CDR1 SEHNR and CDR2 FQNEAQ (reference sequence). CDR3 protein: CASSFGVAEAFF. The CDR3 region has the DNA TGTGCCAGCAGCTTCGGGGTGGCAGAAGCTTTCTTT.

This clone turned up a few times. The chain joins TRBV5-5 to TRBJ1-2; D may be TRBD1 (5 bases). The CDR3 runs to 15 residues. The V gene's germline CDR1 is SGHKS and CDR2 YYEKEE (reference sequence). V shed 0 bases and J shed 3 bases, with 12 bases lying between them. The DNA of the CDR3 is TGTGCCAGCAGCTTGGCTGCAGGGATAGACTATGGCTACACCTTC. Protein product: CASSLAAGIDYGYTF.

This clone was found many times. The genes are TRBV27 and TRBJ1-1; TRBD1 aligns across 12 bases. Germline V gene sequence: CDR1 MNHEY, CDR2 SMNVEV (reference sequence). The CDR3 totals 14 residues. V lost 3 bases, J lost 8 bases, and 4 bases stayed unmatched. The chain's CDR3 is CASSFLGTGGEAFF. In nucleotides, the CDR3 is TGTGCCAGCAGTTTCCTCGGGACAGGGGGCGAAGCTTTCTTT.

This sequence joins TRBV5-1 and TRBJ2-3, with no clear D. The V end was cut by 1 base, the J end by 5 bases, with 14 bases between. This CDR3 is built from 15 residues. Germline lookup yields CDR1 SGHRS and CDR2 YFSETQ. The CDR3 nucleotides read TGCGCCAGCAGCTTGTTGAGTAGTTCGGGAGATACGCAGTATTTT. Protein: CASSLLSSSGDTQYF.

The chain employs TRBV5-6 and TRBJ1-1; D unresolved. Trimming removed 4 bases at V and 3 bases at J, with 10 bases between. The CDR3 is 13 residues long. The germline gives CDR1 SGHDT, CDR2 YYEEEE. CDR3 residues: CASSTRMDTEAFF. CDR3 nucleotide sequence: TGTGCCAGCAGCACCAGGATGGACACTGAAGCTTTCTTT. Full variable domain (rest looked up from reference TRBV5-6 and TRBJ1-1): DAGVTQSPTHLIKTRGQQVTLRCSPKSGHDTVSWYQQALGQGPQFIFQYYEEEERQRGNFPDRFSGHQFPNYSSELNVNALLLGDSALYLCASSTRMDTEAFFGQGTRLTVV.

The chain joins TRBV18 to TRBJ1-2; no clear D. Looked up from germline, CDR1 is KGHSH and CDR2 is LQKENI. With 3 bases removed from V and 2 bases from J, the gap between germline ends came to 16 bases. This CDR3 spans 16 amino acids. CDR3 coding DNA: TGTGCCAGCTCACCTCCCTTCGTGGGCCCAAACTATGGCTACACCTTC. Amino acid sequence: CASSPPFVGPNYGYTF.

This clone was found once. The chain has TRBV6-2 or TRBV6-3 and TRBJ2-3; unclear D gene. The ends were cut back, 6 bases at V and 2 bases at J, with 9 bases in the middle. The CDR3 has 13 residues. From germline, CDR1 is MNHEY and CDR2 SVGEGT. The CDR3, as DNA: TGTGCCAGCAGACCTCCCTCCACAGATACGCAGTATTTT. Translation gives CASRPPSTDTQYF.

This chain connects TRBV6-5 to TRBJ2-5; the D is unclear. CDR1 MNHEY and CDR2 SVGAGI come from the germline V gene. Trimming cost V 6 bases and J 5 bases, with 13 bases left between them. This CDR3 spans 13 amino acids. The CDR3 region has the DNA TGTGCCAGCAGATCCGCCCCCGGGGAGACCCAGTACTTC. The encoded protein is CASRSAPGETQYF.